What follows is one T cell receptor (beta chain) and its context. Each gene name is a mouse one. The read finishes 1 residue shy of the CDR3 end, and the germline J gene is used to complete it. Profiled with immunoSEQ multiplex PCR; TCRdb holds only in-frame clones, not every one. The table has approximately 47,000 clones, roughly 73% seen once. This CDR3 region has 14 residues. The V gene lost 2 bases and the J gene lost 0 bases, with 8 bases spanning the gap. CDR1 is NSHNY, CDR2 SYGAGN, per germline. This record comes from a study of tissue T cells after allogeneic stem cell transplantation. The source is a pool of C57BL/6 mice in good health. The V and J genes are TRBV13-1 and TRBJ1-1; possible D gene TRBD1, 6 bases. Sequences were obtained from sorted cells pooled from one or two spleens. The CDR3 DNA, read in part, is TGTGCCAGCAGTGAGGGGACAACAAACACAGAAGTCTTC. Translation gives CASSEGTTNTEVF. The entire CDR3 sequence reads CASSEGTTNTEVFF.